The 17 T cell receptor beta chains listed next were all sequenced from one sample in a study of beta chain features in type 1 diabetes. Whole-study findings and limits: Shorter TCRB CDR3s, moderately but significantly so, marked every one of the four CD4+ subsets in Type 1 diabetes patients.

These receptors lack a known antigen. Reverse transcribing all isolated RNA meant expressed TCRB transcripts were sequenced. Sequencing was performed with immunoSEQ multiplex PCR; in TCRdb, only in-frame clones are kept and a portion is missing. The data show roughly 730,000 clones, with over 10% seen just once and less than 0.025% held by the top ten. What was sequenced was naive CD4+ T cells from blood. All receptors come from a man aged 18-30 years with type 1 diabetes.

The chain combines TRBV30 with TRBJ1-2; no clear D. The V gene's germline CDR1 is GTSNPN and CDR2 SVGIG (reference sequence). Between the trimmed V and J ends, which lost 3 bases and 2 bases, there was a span of 7 bases. The CDR3 runs to 12 residues. The CDR3 protein is CAWRRFNYGYTF. The CDR3 bases are TGTGCCTGGAGAAGGTTCAACTATGGCTACACCTTC.

This clone was counted between two and nine times. The chain uses TRBV5-4 and TRBJ1-2, with TRBD1 matching 11 bases. V lost 3 bases, J lost 5 bases, and 6 bases stayed unmatched. In germline, CDR1 is SGHNT, CDR2 YYREEE (reference sequence). This CDR3 contains 15 residues. CDR3 loop: CASSSPGQGVYGYTF. DNA of the CDR3: TGTGCCAGCAGCTCTCCGGGACAGGGGGTTTATGGCTACACCTTC.

The J gene is TRBJ1-5, the V gene TRBV7-9, with 9 nucleotides matching TRBD1. The ends lost 5 bases at V and 4 bases at J; junction bases unmatched: 6. The CDR3 is made up of 15 amino acids. Germline CDR1 and CDR2: SEHNR and FQNEAQ (reference sequence). The CDR3 bases are TGTGCCAGCAGCCAGGGACAGGGCAGAAATCAGCCCCAGCATTTT. Translating gives CASSQGQGRNQPQHF.

V gene TRBV7-6 combines with J gene TRBJ2-5; D unresolved. V was pared by 5 bases and J by 5 bases, with 9 bases between. CDR1 and CDR2 from the germline V gene are SGHVS and FNYEAQ. The CDR3 has 12 amino acids. CDR3 DNA: TGTGCCAGCAGCCCGGTGGAGGAGACCCAGTACTTC. This translates into CASSPVEETQYF.

The rearrangement uses TRBV29-1 and TRBJ1-4, with D perhaps TRBD1 (6 bases). V was clipped by 4 bases and J by 5 bases, with 11 bases between them. Germline CDR1 is SQVTM and CDR2 is ANQGSEA. The CDR3 runs 13 residues. CDR3 nucleotide sequence: TGCAGCGTTGGTTCCAGGGGAAATGAAAAACTGTTTTTT. Translated: CSVGSRGNEKLFF.

The chain recombines TRBV4-1 with TRBJ1-5; perhaps TRBD1 as D (6 bases). From germline, CDR1 is MGHRA and CDR2 YSYEKL. Deletions cut 3 bases from V and 2 bases from J, with 8 bases between. CDR3 size: 14 residues. CDR3 protein: CASSQYRGNQPQHF. CDR3 DNA sequence: TGCGCCAGCAGCCAGTACAGGGGCAATCAGCCCCAGCATTTT.

V gene TRBV30 combines with J gene TRBJ1-5; TRBD1 matches 8 bases. The CDR3 contains 15 residues. Germline values: CDR1 GTSNPN, CDR2 SVGIG (reference sequence). Germline trimming cut 4 bases from V and 4 bases from J; bases unmatched to any gene: 9. This CDR3 reads CAWTRTGFGNQPQHF. CDR3 sequence (DNA): TGTGCCTGGACCCGGACAGGGTTTGGGAATCAGCCCCAGCATTTT.

The rearrangement joins TRBV5-1 to TRBJ1-1; TRBD1 aligns across 8 bases. This CDR3 has 16 residues. In germline, CDR1 is SGHRS, CDR2 YFSETQ. The V gene end was trimmed by 2 bases and the J gene end by 4 bases; junction bases not matched to a gene: 10. The CDR3 DNA reads TGCGCCAGCAGCTTCACAGGGGGGCACGAAGGCACTGAAGCTTTCTTT. Translating gives CASSFTGGHEGTEAFF.

This sequence joins TRBV11-2 and TRBJ1-1; 8 nucleotides match TRBD1. Germline V CDR1 and CDR2: SGHAT, FQNNGV. The CDR3 covers 12 residues. Trimming at V came to 5 bases and at J to 8 bases, leaving 4 bases not matched to a gene. The CDR3 is CASSTGQGEAFF. The CDR3 DNA sequence: TGTGCCAGCAGCACTGGACAGGGAGAAGCTTTCTTT.

The rearrangement links TRBV28 to TRBJ1-1; possible D gene TRBD1, 6 bases. The CDR3 sequence is 15 residues long. Trimming took 5 bases from V and 0 from J, leaving 13 bases between them. Germline lookup yields CDR1 MDHEN and CDR2 SYDVKM. Here the CDR3 reads CASSPGHSMNTEAFF. In nucleotides, the CDR3 is TGTGCCAGCAGTCCGGGACATTCCATGAACACTGAAGCTTTCTTT.

This clone was counted a few times. V is TRBV5-5 and J is TRBJ1-6; D is unresolved. From germline, CDR1 is SGHKS and CDR2 YYEKEE (reference sequence). CDR3 length equals 16 residues. Between the trimmed V and J ends, which lost 2 bases and 7 bases, there was a span of 16 bases. The CDR3 spells CASSFSNRVWNSPLHF. The CDR3, as DNA: TGTGCCAGCAGCTTCTCAAATAGGGTCTGGAATTCACCCCTCCACTTT.

The rearrangement uses TRBV6-6 and TRBJ2-7, with TRBD2 matching over 11 bases. CDR1 and CDR2 (germline): MNHNY, SVGAGI (reference sequence). V trimming: 0 bases; J trimming: 6 bases; junction bases outside the gene matches: 4. CDR3 length equals 15 residues. CDR3 DNA: TGTGCCAGCAGTTACTCGATAGCGGGGGGGACCGAGCAGTACTTC. Its protein is CASSYSIAGGTEQYF.

This rearrangement joins TRBV28 to TRBJ1-1; 7 nucleotides agree with TRBD1. Germline V gene data show CDR1 as MDHEN and CDR2 as SYDVKM. There are 14 residues in the CDR3. Losses at the gene ends were 6 bases for V and 6 bases for J; bases not matched to a gene: 10. As DNA, the CDR3 is TGTGCCAGCAGCTACGACAGGGAGGACGCTGAAGCTTTCTTT. It codes for CASSYDREDAEAFF.

The chain uses TRBV7-2 and TRBJ2-3, with D uncertain. There are 12 residues in the CDR3. V gave up 5 bases and J gave up 6 bases, with 9 bases separating them. Germline CDR1 SGHTA, CDR2 FQGNSA. CDR3 DNA: TGTGCCAGCAGCGACATCGGGGATACGCAGTATTTT. It is translated as CASSDIGDTQYF. Together with reference TRBV7-2 and TRBJ2-3, the CDR3 gives the full variable domain: GAGVSQSPSNKVTEKGKDVELRCDPISGHTALYWYRQSLGQGLEFLIYFQGNSAPDKSGLPSDRFSAERTGGSVSTLTIQRTQQEDSAVYLCASSDIGDTQYFGPGTRLTVL.

Only a few counts were recorded for this clone. The chain couples TRBV28 to TRBJ1-3; D is uncertain. V lost 6 bases to trimming and J lost 4 bases, with 13 bases between them. The germline V gene encodes CDR1 MDHEN and CDR2 SYDVKM. The CDR3 extends over 14 amino acids. The CDR3 region is CASSFTDLGNTIYF. CDR3 DNA sequence: TGTGCCAGCAGCTTCACGGACCTAGGAAACACCATATATTTT.

The chain uses TRBV18 and TRBJ1-1; D remains unclear. V lost 1 base and J lost 10, with 16 bases in between. Germline values: CDR1 KGHSH, CDR2 LQKENI. This CDR3 has 14 amino acids. CDR3 in DNA: TGTGCCAGCTCACCACAAGAAGGGTCCTTCGTAGCTTTCTTT. Its translation is CASSPQEGSFVAFF.

This chain uses TRBV28 with TRBJ2-7; D gene unclear. Looked up from germline, CDR1 is MDHEN and CDR2 is SYDVKM. Trimming took 5 bases from V and 3 from J, leaving 17 bases between them. The CDR3 loop spans 15 amino acids. As DNA, the CDR3 is TGTGCCAGCAGTCCAAGCTTTCCGGACCACTACGAGCAGTACTTC. Protein product: CASSPSFPDHYEQYF.